Each of the 3 T cell receptor beta chains below was sequenced from the same sample in a study of blood T cell repertoires in COVID-19. Generated by immunoSEQ multiplex PCR, the TCRdb table keeps only in-frame clones and is missing some. The sample shows 250,000 to 300,000 clones, over 75% of them seen only once. Specimen: peripheral blood. These receptors were collected from a woman between 65 and 79 years old with acute or convalescent COVID-19.

The chain recombines TRBV18 with TRBJ2-3; D might be TRBD1 (6 bases). Germline V gene lookup returns CDR1 KGHSH and CDR2 LQKENI. This CDR3 contains 15 residues. Trimming removed 2 bases from V and 1 base from J, with 10 bases in between. In DNA, the CDR3 is TGTGCCAGCTCACCAGGGACAAAGCGCACAGATACGCAGTATTTT. It codes for CASSPGTKRTDTQYF.

The rearrangement uses TRBV20-1 and TRBJ1-1, with 9 bases that match TRBD1. Trimming took 5 bases from V and 10 from J; bases not matched to a gene: 5. This CDR3 is built from 11 residues. Germline V gene data show CDR1 as DFQATT and CDR2 as SNEGSKA (reference sequence). In DNA, the CDR3 is TGCAGTGCTCGGGACAGGGTGGGAGCTTTCTTT. As protein: CSARDRVGAFF.

This chain uses TRBV21-1 with TRBJ2-7; the table's D call of TRBD1 was not tested on the DNA. TRBV21-1 is classified as a pseudogene. This CDR3 region has 16 residues. In DNA form, the CDR3 reads TGTGCCAGCAGCAAAGAGGGACAGGGGGTGAAAAACGAGCAGTACTTC. Residues: CASSKEGQGVKNEQYF.